These 27 T cell receptor beta chains were all obtained from the same sample, sequenced in a study of OX40 agonist ivuxolimab in advanced cancers. The method was immunoSEQ multiplex PCR; TCRdb's version includes in-frame clones alone and lacks a portion of them. Here the sample spans about 26,000 clones, 80% to 90% being singletons. Sequencing used CD4+ or CD8+ T cells sorted from blood, obtained in a trial of the OX40 agonist ivuxolimab. The source of these receptors is an adult with an advanced solid tumor such as melanoma, head and neck, liver or kidney cancer.

The chain couples TRBV28 to TRBJ2-1; 9 bases match TRBD2. Germline-derived CDR1 and CDR2 are MDHEN and SYDVKM. The J segment lost 0 bases and the V segment lost 2 bases, leaving 5 bases of the junction unmatched. CDR3 length: 17 residues. The CDR3 sequence is CASSLGQLAGSYNEQFF. The DNA for the CDR3 is TGTGCCAGCAGTTTAGGACAACTAGCGGGCTCCTACAATGAGCAGTTCTTC.

The chain employs TRBV4-1 and TRBJ2-3, with 10 bases matching TRBD2. V was pared by 1 base and J by 4 bases, with 2 bases of the junction left unmatched. Germline V gene data show CDR1 as MGHRA and CDR2 as YSYEKL. This CDR3 spans 15 amino acids. The CDR3 protein is CASSQGLAGADTQYF. CDR3 bases: TGCGCCAGCAGCCAAGGTCTAGCGGGAGCAGATACGCAGTATTTT.

This sequence joins TRBV4-1 and TRBJ2-1; D is perhaps TRBD2 (5 bases). This CDR3 has 16 residues. The V gene's germline CDR1 is MGHRA and CDR2 YSYEKL. V gave up 3 bases and J gave up 1 base, with 13 bases separating them. The CDR3 DNA follows: TGCGCCAGCAGCCATAGCGCAGGAACGTCCTACAATGAGCAGTTCTTC. The encoded protein is CASSHSAGTSYNEQFF.

The rearrangement links TRBV18 to TRBJ2-2; D ambiguous. The length of the CDR3 is 13 residues. Germline-derived CDR1 and CDR2 are KGHSH and LQKENI. The V end was cut by 2 bases, the J end by 1 base, with 2 bases between. This CDR3 reads CASSPMNTGELFF. The CDR3 nucleotides read TGTGCCAGCTCACCAATGAACACCGGGGAGCTGTTTTTT. Variable domain in full (rest from reference TRBV18 and TRBJ2-2): NAGVMQNPRHLVRRRGQEARLRCSPMKGHSHVYWYRQLPEEGLKFMVYLQKENIIDESGMPKERFSAEFPKEGPSILRIQQVVRGDSAAYFCASSPMNTGELFFGEGSRLTVL.

V gene TRBV14 combines with J gene TRBJ2-5; D unresolved. Deletions cut 5 bases from V and 2 bases from J, with 12 bases between. CDR1 and CDR2 (germline): SGHDN, FVKESK. CDR3 length: 14 residues. The DNA for the CDR3 is TGTGCCAGCAGCTCCGGACGGCCTCAAGAGACCCAGTACTTC. Amino acid sequence: CASSSGRPQETQYF.

With respect to this clone: One end of the junction does not line up with germline, which may come from a read error. The chain employs TRBV9 and TRBJ2-3; 8 bases align to TRBD2. From germline, CDR1 is SGDLS and CDR2 YYNGEE. The CDR3 has 16 amino acids. The CDR3, as DNA: TGTGTCAGCAGCGTGCTTAGCGGGACTACCACAGATACGCAGTATTTT. Protein product: CVSSVLSGTTTDTQYF. Full variable domain (remainder filled in from reference TRBV9 and TRBJ2-3): DSGVTQTPKHLITATGQRVTLRCSPRSGDLSVYWYQQSLDQGLQFLIQYYNGEERAKGNILERFSAQQFPDLHSELNLSSLELGDSALYFCVSSVLSGTTTDTQYFGPGTRLTVL.

This clone was counted once. The genes are TRBV28 and TRBJ1-5; D ambiguous. Per the germline V gene, CDR1 is MDHEN and CDR2 is SYDVKM. This CDR3 contains 15 residues. V was shortened by 3 bases and J by 4 bases, with 13 bases between the two germline ends. The CDR3 protein is CASSFLSALNQPQHF. In DNA form, the CDR3 reads TGTGCCAGCAGTTTTCTCTCCGCACTGAATCAGCCCCAGCATTTT.

In this sample, this clone turned up once. V usage is TRBV4-2 and J usage is TRBJ1-4; D remains unclear. V was clipped by 0 bases and J by 15 bases, with 11 bases between them. Germline CDR1 LGHNA, CDR2 YNFKEQ. The CDR3 runs 12 residues. CDR3 DNA sequence: TGTGCCAGCAGCCAAGAAGGGCCCATTATGTTTTTT. As protein: CASSQEGPIMFF.

The V call is TRBV6-5, the J call TRBJ1-1; D gene ambiguous. The germline CDR1 and CDR2 sequences are MNHEY and SVGAGI. Trimming pared 2 bases from V and 7 bases from J, leaving 11 bases between. This CDR3 region has 13 residues. CDR3 sequence: CASSYVRAFEAFF. In nucleotides, the CDR3 is TGTGCCAGCAGTTACGTTAGAGCGTTTGAAGCTTTCTTT.

This clone has more than one count but fewer than ten. V and J are TRBV20-1 and TRBJ1-2; no clear D. Germline-derived CDR1 and CDR2 are DFQATT and SNEGSKA (reference sequence). Trimming took off 5 bases at V and 3 bases at J, with 1 base between the two ends. The CDR3 has 9 residues. For the CDR3, the DNA is TGCAGTGCTGACTATGGCTACACCTTC. Encoded protein: CSADYGYTF.

The chain links TRBV4-1 to TRBJ2-3, with 7 bases lining up with TRBD1. Looked up from germline, CDR1 is MGHRA and CDR2 is YSYEKL. V was clipped by 2 bases and J by 5 bases; unmatched bases: 7. The CDR3 totals 15 residues. CDR3 loop: CASSQPGQRGDTQYF. The CDR3 DNA is TGCGCCAGCAGCCAACCGGGACAGAGGGGAGATACGCAGTATTTT.

Turning to this clone: Mismatch with germline at one junction end may stem from a read error. The rearrangement uses TRBV10-2 and TRBJ1-6; D not certain. This CDR3 has 13 amino acids. Germline assignment: CDR1 WSHSY and CDR2 SAAADI. Here the CDR3 DNA reads TGCGCCAGCAGGGAGTCCTATAATTCACCCCTCCACTTT. Encoded protein: CASRESYNSPLHF.

This chain links TRBV7-9 with TRBJ2-7; D may be TRBD2 (5 bases). Germline V gene lookup returns CDR1 SEHNR and CDR2 FQNEAQ (reference sequence). The CDR3 runs 14 residues. V was clipped by 3 bases and J by 7 bases, with 16 bases between them. CDR3 residues: CASSLEAVAWEQYF. The CDR3 bases are TGTGCCAGCAGCTTGGAAGCGGTGGCGTGGGAGCAGTACTTC.

The chain joins TRBV6-1 to TRBJ2-7; D is undetermined. CDR1 and CDR2 (germline): MNHNS, SASEGT. V lost 8 bases and J 0 bases, leaving 14 bases between the germline ends. The CDR3 is made up of 14 amino acids. The CDR3 loop reads CASDPAGPSYEQYF. For the CDR3, the DNA is TGTGCCAGCGACCCGGCAGGCCCCTCCTACGAGCAGTACTTC.

J is TRBJ1-4 and V is TRBV6-5; possibly TRBD1 for D (5 bases). This CDR3 has 14 residues. Germline V gene lookup returns CDR1 MNHEY and CDR2 SVGAGI. Trimming pared 5 bases from V and 6 bases from J, leaving 13 bases between. This chain's CDR3 is CASSQPGAYEKLFF. The CDR3 DNA is TGTGCCAGCAGTCAACCCGGGGCCTATGAAAAACTGTTTTTT.

This clone appeared a few times. The rearrangement links TRBV5-6 to TRBJ2-5; the D gene is possibly TRBD1 (5 bases). The CDR3 has 15 amino acids. Germline CDR1 SGHDT, CDR2 YYEEEE. V was clipped by 2 bases and J by 0 bases, with 11 bases between them. The CDR3 loop reads CASSFRTGYQETQYF. Here the CDR3 DNA reads TGTGCCAGCAGCTTTCGAACAGGATACCAAGAGACCCAGTACTTC.

The CDR3 spells CASSSEGAQGNYEQYF. In nucleotides, the CDR3 is TGCGCCAGCAGCTCCGAGGGCGCTCAGGGCAACTACGAGCAGTACTTC. The V and J genes are TRBV5-1 and TRBJ2-7, with D perhaps TRBD1 or TRBD2 (5 bases each). Germline assignment: CDR1 SGHRS and CDR2 YFSETQ. The CDR3 is 16 amino acids. V lost 3 bases and J 3 bases, leaving 19 bases between the germline ends.

A word on this clone: This CDR3 is missing its conserved last phenylalanine or tryptophan, likely due to a read error. It is unclear where the CDR3 begins or ends on the DNA, so no DNA is shown, and the CDR3 is as TCRdb lists it. Here the CDR3 reads CASSITGGEICDI. The V gene is TRBV19, the J gene TRBJ1-1; TRBD1 is the table's D call, not checked against the DNA. The CDR3 sequence runs 13 residues, both termini included. Germline-derived CDR1 and CDR2 are LNHDA and SQIVND (reference sequence).

The rearrangement joins TRBV7-8 to TRBJ2-2; 7 positions agree with TRBD2. This CDR3 spans 16 amino acids. V lost 5 bases to trimming and J lost 4 bases; unmatched junction nucleotides: 10. CDR1 is SGHVS, CDR2 FQNEAQ, per germline. As DNA, the CDR3 is TGTGCCAGCAGCCCTAGAGTGGGAGGGTTCACCGGGGAGCTGTTTTTT. It translates to CASSPRVGGFTGELFF.

The chain carries TRBV7-2 and TRBJ2-2; perhaps TRBD2 as D (5 bases). The CDR3 covers 16 residues. Germline V gene sequence: CDR1 SGHTA, CDR2 FQGNSA. The V end lost 5 bases, the J end lost 0 bases, and 13 bases lay between the germline ends. CDR3: CASSPPRGSNTGELFF. The CDR3 coding sequence is TGTGCCAGCAGCCCCCCCCGGGGATCGAACACCGGGGAGCTGTTTTTT.

Only a few counts were recorded for this clone. The J gene is TRBJ1-5, the V gene TRBV7-8; D unresolved. The CDR3 loop spans 16 amino acids. Per the germline V gene, CDR1 is SGHVS and CDR2 is FQNEAQ. The V and J ends lost 4 bases and 3 bases respectively, with 16 bases between them. The CDR3 reads CASSYLPFGNNQPQHF. In nucleotides, the CDR3 is TGTGCCAGCAGCTACCTTCCCTTCGGAAACAATCAGCCCCAGCATTTT.

This clone was detected once. The CDR3 sequence: CASSEDHDFPRGNTIYF. As DNA, the CDR3 is TGCGCCAGCAGCGAGGACCATGACTTCCCCAGGGGAAACACCATATATTTT. The chain couples TRBV5-1 to TRBJ1-3; D gene ambiguous. Germline V gene data show CDR1 as SGHRS and CDR2 as YFSETQ. V lost 4 bases and J lost 4, with 21 bases in between. CDR3 length: 17 residues.

J is TRBJ1-5 and V is TRBV5-4; maybe TRBD1 (6 bases). The CDR3 is 17 residues long. The V and J ends lost 0 bases and 3 bases respectively, with 16 bases between them. Germline V CDR1 and CDR2: SGHNT, YYREEE (reference sequence). Here the CDR3 reads CASSLGGGRTTNQPQHF. CDR3 nucleotides: TGTGCCAGCAGCTTGGGAGGGGGACGCACGACCAATCAGCCCCAGCATTTT.

V is TRBV6-5 and J is TRBJ1-1; D is unclear. V shed 6 bases and J shed 2 bases, with 10 bases lying between them. The germline gives CDR1 MNHEY, CDR2 SVGAGI. The CDR3 covers 13 residues. The CDR3 loop is CASSLTENTEAFF. In DNA form, the CDR3 reads TGTGCCAGCAGCCTAACAGAAAACACTGAAGCTTTCTTT.

The genes are TRBV19 and TRBJ1-2; D perhaps matches TRBD1 (5 bases). Trimming took 5 bases from V and 1 from J, leaving 5 bases between them. The CDR3 has 12 amino acids. The germline V gene encodes CDR1 LNHDA and CDR2 SQIVND (reference sequence). The CDR3 loop reads CASSDSNYGYTF. The CDR3 nucleotides are TGTGCCAGTAGTGACAGTAACTATGGCTACACCTTC. Combining the CDR3 with reference TRBV19 and TRBJ1-2 gives the whole variable domain DGGITQSPKYLFRKEGQNVTLSCEQNLNHDAMYWYRQDPGQGLRLIYYSQIVNDFQKGDIAEGYSVSREKKESFPLTVTSAQKNPTAFYLCASSDSNYGYTFGSGTRLTVV.

The CDR3 spells CASSLSAGGTEAFF. The CDR3 DNA reads TGTGCCAGCAGCTTATCTGCGGGAGGGACTGAAGCTTTCTTT. The chain joins TRBV7-2 to TRBJ1-1; D gene ambiguous. Germline V gives CDR1 SGHTA, CDR2 FQGNSA. The CDR3 totals 14 residues. Trimming shortened V by 2 bases and J by 5 bases, and 12 bases separated the two germline ends.

By sample fraction, this clone is medium-sized. Compared with germline, one end of the junction differs, possibly owing to a read error. V and J are TRBV7-7 and TRBJ2-2, with D possibly TRBD2 on 6 matching bases. The CDR3 is 16 amino acids. Looked up from germline, CDR1 is SSHAT and CDR2 is FNYEAQ (reference sequence). The CDR3 reads CASSPTGGVNTGELFF. In nucleotides, the CDR3 is TGTGCTAGCAGCCCCACTGGAGGGGTGAACACCGGGGAGCTGTTTTTT.